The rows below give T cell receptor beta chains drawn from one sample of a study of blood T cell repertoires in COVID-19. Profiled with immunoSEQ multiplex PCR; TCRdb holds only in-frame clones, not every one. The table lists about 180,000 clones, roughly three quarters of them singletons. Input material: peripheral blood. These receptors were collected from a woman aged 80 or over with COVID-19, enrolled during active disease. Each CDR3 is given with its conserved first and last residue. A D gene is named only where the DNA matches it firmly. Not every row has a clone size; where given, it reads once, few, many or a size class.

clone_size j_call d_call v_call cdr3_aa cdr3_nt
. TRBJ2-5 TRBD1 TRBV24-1 CATRGAGGEETQYF TGTGCCACAAGGGGCGCAGGGGGCGAGGAGACCCAGTACTTC
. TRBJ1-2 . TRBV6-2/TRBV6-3 CASSLGDGQIYGYTF TGTGCCAGCAGTTTGGGCGATGGACAGATCTATGGCTACACCTTC
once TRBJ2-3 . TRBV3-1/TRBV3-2 CASSPRVGGSDTQYF TGTGCCAGCAGCCCCAGGGTTGGGGGCTCAGATACGCAGTATTTT
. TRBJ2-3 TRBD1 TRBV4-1 CASSRSTGGSSTDTQYF TGCGCCAGCAGCCGTTCGACAGGGGGCTCTAGCACAGATACGCAGTATTTT
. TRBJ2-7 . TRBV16 CASSRRDSSYEQYF TGTGCCAGCAGCCGGCGGGACAGCTCCTACGAGCAGTACTTC
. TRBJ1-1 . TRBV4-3 CASSQDWGGTEAFF TGCGCCAGCAGCCAAGATTGGGGGGGCACTGAAGCTTTCTTT
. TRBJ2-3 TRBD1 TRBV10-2 CASGPGQSTDTQYF TGCGCCAGCGGACCGGGACAGAGCACAGATACGCAGTATTTT
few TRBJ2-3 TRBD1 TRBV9 CASSTGAGGPDTQYF TGTGCCAGCAGCACCGGTGCAGGGGGCCCGGATACGCAGTATTTT
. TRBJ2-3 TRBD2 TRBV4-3 CASSRGTSGSSSTDTQYF TGCGCCAGCAGCCGAGGGACTAGCGGGAGTTCTAGCACAGATACGCAGTATTTT
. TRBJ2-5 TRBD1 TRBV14 CASSNRDRGRETQYF TGTGCCAGCAGCAACCGGGACAGGGGGCGAGAGACCCAGTACTTC
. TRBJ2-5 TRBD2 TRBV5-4 CASSTGLAGQETQYF TGTGCCAGCAGCACGGGACTAGCGGGCCAAGAGACCCAGTACTTC
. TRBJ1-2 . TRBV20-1 CSAGAQTNYGYTF TGCAGTGCTGGTGCACAGACTAACTATGGCTACACCTTC
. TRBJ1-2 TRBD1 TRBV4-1 CASSQDISTGGGYGYTF TGCGCCAGCAGCCAAGATATTTCAACAGGGGGCGGCTATGGCTACACCTTC
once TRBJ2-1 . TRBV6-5 CASSTFRGTKFF TGTGCCAGCAGTACCTTCAGAGGTACAAAGTTCTTC
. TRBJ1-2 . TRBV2 CASSPDGGNYGYTF TGTGCCAGCAGTCCCGACGGGGGGAACTATGGCTACACCTTC
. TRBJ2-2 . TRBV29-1 CSVEPTHTTGELFF TGCAGCGTTGAGCCTACTCATACCACCGGGGAGCTGTTTTTT
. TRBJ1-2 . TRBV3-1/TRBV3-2 CASSQGNRINYGYTF TGTGCCAGCAGCCAAGGTAACAGGATTAACTATGGCTACACCTTC
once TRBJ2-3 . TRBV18 CASSPPGQKSSDTQYF TGTGCCAGCTCACCACCGGGGCAGAAAAGTTCGGATACGCAGTATTTT
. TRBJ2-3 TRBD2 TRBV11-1 CASSQRLAGIEDTQYF TGTGCCAGCAGCCAAAGACTAGCGGGGATTGAAGATACGCAGTATTTT
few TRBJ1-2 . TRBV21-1 CASSKGAGYGYTF TGTGCCAGCAGCAAGGGGGCTGGCTATGGCTACACCTTC
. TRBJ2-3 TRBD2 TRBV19 CASSIREGPDTQYF TGTGCCAGTAGTATCCGGGAGGGCCCAGATACGCAGTATTTT
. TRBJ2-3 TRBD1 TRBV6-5 CASRRTGADTQYF TGTGCCAGCAGAAGGACAGGCGCAGATACGCAGTATTTT
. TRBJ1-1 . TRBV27 CASSITVNTEAFF TGTGCCAGCAGTATAACAGTGAACACTGAAGCTTTCTTT
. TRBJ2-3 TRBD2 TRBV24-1 CATSDQRLAGQDTQYF TGTGCCACCAGTGACCAGAGACTAGCGGGACAGGATACGCAGTATTTT
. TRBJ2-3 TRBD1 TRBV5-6 CASTSRGLAPITDTQYF TGTGCCAGCACCTCCAGGGGGCTAGCGCCAATCACAGATACGCAGTATTTT
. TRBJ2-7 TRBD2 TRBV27 CASSHTSGGSYEQYF TGTGCCAGCAGCCACACTAGCGGGGGCTCCTACGAGCAGTACTTC
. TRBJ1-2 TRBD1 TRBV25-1 CASSPQGAGYGYTF TGTGCCAGCAGTCCCCAGGGGGCTGGATATGGCTACACCTTC
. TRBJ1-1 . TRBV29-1 CSVEGSTEAFF TGCAGCGTTGAAGGGAGCACTGAAGCTTTCTTT
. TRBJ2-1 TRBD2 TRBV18 CASSPRTSGTNEQFF TGTGCCAGCTCACCACGAACTAGCGGAACCAATGAGCAGTTCTTC
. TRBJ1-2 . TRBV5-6 CASSLSRLGYTF TGTGCCAGCAGCTTGTCGCGGCTTGGCTACACCTTC
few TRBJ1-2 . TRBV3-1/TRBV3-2 CASSQQGTENYGYTF TGTGCCAGCAGTCAACAGGGTACGGAAAACTATGGCTACACCTTC
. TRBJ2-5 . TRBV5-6 CASSWAQETQYF TGTGCCAGCAGCTGGGCCCAAGAGACCCAGTACTTC
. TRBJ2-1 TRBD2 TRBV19 CASSISASGNEQFF TGTGCCAGTAGTATTTCGGCTAGCGGCAATGAGCAGTTCTTC
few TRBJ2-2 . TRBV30 CAWSVPGRNTGELFF TGTGCCTGGAGTGTACCGGGGAGGAACACCGGGGAGCTGTTTTTT
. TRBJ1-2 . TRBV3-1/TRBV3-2 CASSQASLPLDYGYTF TGTGCCAGCAGCCAAGCATCCCTCCCACTCGACTATGGCTACACCTTC
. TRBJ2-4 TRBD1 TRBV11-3 CASSPEERDRGQYF TGTGCCAGCAGCCCAGAGGAACGGGACAGGGGGCAGTACTTC
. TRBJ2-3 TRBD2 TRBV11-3 CASSGTLGLAYSTDTQYF TGTGCCAGCAGCGGCACCTTGGGACTAGCGTATAGCACAGATACGCAGTATTTT
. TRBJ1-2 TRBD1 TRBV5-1 CASSPGDREEGGYTF TGCGCCAGCAGCCCCGGGGACAGGGAGGAAGGTGGCTACACCTTC
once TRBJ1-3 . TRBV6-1 CASSERTRGNTIYF TGTGCCAGCAGTGAAAGGACACGTGGAAACACCATATATTTT
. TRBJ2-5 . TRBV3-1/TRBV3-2 CASSQDRDWYQETQYF TGTGCCAGCAGCCAAGATAGGGACTGGTACCAAGAGACCCAGTACTTC
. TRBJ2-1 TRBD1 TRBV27 CASGESGTDYNEQFF TGTGCCAGTGGTGAATCCGGGACAGACTACAATGAGCAGTTCTTC
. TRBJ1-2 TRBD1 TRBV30 CAWSVPSGDRGYGYTF TGTGCCTGGAGTGTACCGTCCGGGGACAGGGGCTATGGCTACACCTTC
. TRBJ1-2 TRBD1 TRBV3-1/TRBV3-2 CASSQGTGPYGYTF TGTGCCAGCAGCCAGGGGACAGGACCCTATGGCTACACCTTC